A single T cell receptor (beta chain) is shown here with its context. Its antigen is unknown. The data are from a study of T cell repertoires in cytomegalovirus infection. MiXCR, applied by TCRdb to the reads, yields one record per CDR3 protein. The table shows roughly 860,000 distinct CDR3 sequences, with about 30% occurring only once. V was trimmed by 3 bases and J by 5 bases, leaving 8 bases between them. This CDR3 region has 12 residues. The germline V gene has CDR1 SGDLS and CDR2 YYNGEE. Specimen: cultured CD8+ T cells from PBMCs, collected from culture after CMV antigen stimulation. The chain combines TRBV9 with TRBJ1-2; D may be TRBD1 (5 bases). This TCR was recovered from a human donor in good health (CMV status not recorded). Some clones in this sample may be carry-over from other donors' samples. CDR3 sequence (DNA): TGTGCCAGCAGCGGGGAGGGGTATGGCTACACCTTC. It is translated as CASSGEGYGYTF. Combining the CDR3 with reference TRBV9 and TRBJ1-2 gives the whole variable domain DSGVTQTPKHLITATGQRVTLRCSPRSGDLSVYWYQQSLDQGLQFLIQYYNGEERAKGNILERFSAQQFPDLHSELNLSSLELGDSALYFCASSGEGYGYTFGSGTRLTVV.